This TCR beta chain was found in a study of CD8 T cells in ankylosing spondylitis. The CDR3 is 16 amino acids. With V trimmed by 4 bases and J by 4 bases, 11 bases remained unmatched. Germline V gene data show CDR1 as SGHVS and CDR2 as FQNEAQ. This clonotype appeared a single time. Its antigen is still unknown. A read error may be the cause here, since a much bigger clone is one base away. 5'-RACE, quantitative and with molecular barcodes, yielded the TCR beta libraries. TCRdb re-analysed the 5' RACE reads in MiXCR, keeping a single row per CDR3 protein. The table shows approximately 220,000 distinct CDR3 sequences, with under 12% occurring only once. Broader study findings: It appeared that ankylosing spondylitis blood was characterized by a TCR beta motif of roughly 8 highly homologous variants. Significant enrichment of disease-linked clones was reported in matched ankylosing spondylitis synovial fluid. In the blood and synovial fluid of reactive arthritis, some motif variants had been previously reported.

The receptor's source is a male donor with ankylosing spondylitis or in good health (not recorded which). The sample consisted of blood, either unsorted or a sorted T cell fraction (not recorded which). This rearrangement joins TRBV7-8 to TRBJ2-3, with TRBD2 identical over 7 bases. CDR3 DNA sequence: TGTGCCAGCAGCTCAGTAGCGGGTTCGTGGGCAGATACGCAGTATTTT. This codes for CASSSVAGSWADTQYF.